This T cell receptor beta chain is from a study of blood T cell repertoires in COVID-19. Method: immunoSEQ multiplex PCR; TCRdb's copy keeps in-frame clones and lacks some. The sample comprises more than 100,000 clones, around 80% of which are singletons, and around 2.4% rests with the top ten. The origin of this receptor is a man aged 35-49 years with acute COVID-19. Sequencing was carried out using PBMCs or T cells enriched from blood (not recorded which).

CDR3 loop: CASSPSRSDEKLFF. The CDR3 coding sequence is TGCGCCAGCAGCCCTAGCAGAAGTGATGAAAAACTGTTTTTT. The rearrangement joins TRBV5-1 to TRBJ1-4; D gene uncertain. Germline loops: CDR1 SGHRS, CDR2 YFSETQ. CDR3 length: 14 amino acids. Between the trimmed V and J ends, which lost 4 bases and 6 bases, there was a span of 13 bases.